This T cell receptor (beta chain) comes out of a study of blood T cell repertoires in COVID-19. At the level of the study: Samples representing acute and convalescent COVID-19 were sourced from the United States, Italy and Spain. From T cells, B-cell-depleted T cells, or PBMCs came the material, which was cDNA or gDNA.

In the study's own analysis: Researchers report that nucleated cell counts were estimated from reference gene primer amplification. TCRdb's copy holds only in-frame clones and misses some; the assay was immunoSEQ multiplex PCR. Clone size and the V and J calls come from that table; the DNA yielded D and trimming. This sample yields some 170,000 clones, of which 87% are seen a single time; 1.5% to 2% belongs to the top ten. Trimming took 3 bases from V and 0 from J, leaving 3 bases between them. Germline loops: CDR1 MNHEY, CDR2 SMNVEV (reference sequence). The CDR3 is 14 amino acids. The clonotype comes from a woman between 50 and 59 years old with acute or convalescent COVID-19. The sequenced sample was peripheral blood. This chain uses TRBV27 with TRBJ1-6; D is ambiguous. The CDR3 is CASSFNSYNSPLHF. CDR3 bases: TGTGCCAGCAGTTTTAACTCCTATAATTCACCCCTCCACTTT.